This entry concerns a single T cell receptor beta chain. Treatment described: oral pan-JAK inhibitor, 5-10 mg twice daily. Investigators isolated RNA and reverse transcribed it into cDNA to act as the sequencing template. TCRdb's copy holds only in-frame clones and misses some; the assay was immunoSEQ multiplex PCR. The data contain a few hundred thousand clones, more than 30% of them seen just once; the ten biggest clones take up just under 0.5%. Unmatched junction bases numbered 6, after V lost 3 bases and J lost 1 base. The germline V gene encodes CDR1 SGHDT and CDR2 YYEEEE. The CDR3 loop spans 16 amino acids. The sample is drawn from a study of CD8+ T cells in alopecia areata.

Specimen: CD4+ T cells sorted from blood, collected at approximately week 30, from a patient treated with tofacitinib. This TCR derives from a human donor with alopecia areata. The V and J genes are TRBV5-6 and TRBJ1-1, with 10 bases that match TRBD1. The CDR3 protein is CASSSGTGARNTEAFF. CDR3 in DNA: TGTGCCAGCAGCTCAGGGACAGGGGCAAGGAACACTGAAGCTTTCTTT. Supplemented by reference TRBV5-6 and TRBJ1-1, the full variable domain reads DAGVTQSPTHLIKTRGQQVTLRCSPKSGHDTVSWYQQALGQGPQFIFQYYEEEERQRGNFPDRFSGHQFPNYSSELNVNALLLGDSALYLCASSSGTGARNTEAFFGQGTRLTVV.